This T cell receptor beta chain was retrieved from a study of OX40 agonist ivuxolimab in advanced cancers. For the study in its entirety: Ivuxolimab was an agonistic, fully human IgG2 monoclonal antibody directed against OX40 (CD134), a costimulatory receptor. Partial responses were achieved by three dose-escalation patients, of whom one had hepatocellular carcinoma and two had cutaneous melanoma. Intravenous ivuxolimab was administered to patients every 2 weeks at six dose levels: 0.01, 0.1, 0.3, 1.5, 3 and 10 mg/kg. The paper reports the monotherapy dose-escalation portion (N of about 52 patients) of the phase I ivuxolimab trial. Prior anti-PD-1, anti-PD-L1 or anti-CTLA-4 therapy was permitted, and 30% to 45% of dose-escalation patients had received checkpoint inhibitors. Of the approximately 50 dose-escalation patients, hepatocellular carcinoma was present in about 20, melanoma in approximately 15, renal cell carcinoma in 9 and head and neck cancer in 9. In the dose-escalation cohort, more than 75% of patients were male, and the mean age was about 55 years, with a range of about 20 to 90. Peripheral TCRbeta sequencing aimed to test whether ivuxolimab altered TCR sequence diversity and caused clonal T-cell expansion.

Genomic DNA was extracted from sorted cells for sequencing of the TCRbeta CDR3 region. The immunoSEQ Assay was used to sequence the TCRbeta CDR3 regions. TCRdb re-hosts the immuneACCESS table, in-frame sequences only. Its copies lack some clones; in the studies checked, an unresolved V gene accounts for under half of them, and the cause for the rest is not known. The sample yields around 43,000 clones; approximately 89% were counted once. The ten largest clones capture roughly an eighth of the sample. The investigation overall reported the following: Low levels of normalized T-cell clonal expansion were also shown by some nonresponding patients. In the 0.1-3.0 mg/kg groups, partial responders were among the patients with the lowest normalized peripheral clonal expansion, particularly in CD8+ T cells. The antigen specificity of the clonally expanded peripheral T cells was not determined. After ivuxolimab, CD8+ T cells had more expanded clones than CD4+ T cells on average. At doses of 0.1 to 3.0 mg/kg, clonal expansion of both CD4+ and CD8+ T cells in blood was seen between baseline and week 6.

The trial excluded patients who had a history of autoimmune disease or who were on systemic immunosuppression. In every dose cohort, peripheral blood was drawn for TCR sequencing at baseline, cycle 4 day 1, and cycle 7 day 1. The samples were drawn from a first-in-human, open-label, multicenter phase I dose-escalation trial of ivuxolimab. The trial enrolled adults with locally advanced or metastatic head and neck squamous cell, hepatocellular, melanoma or renal cell carcinoma. Before TCR sequencing, CD4+ T cells and CD8+ T cells from peripheral blood were sorted into separate populations. The CDR3 numbers 14 residues from cysteine through phenylalanine. The retained sequence is limited to the CDR3, 42 bases, with the frame set at the first base. CDR1 and CDR2, per the germline V gene (reference sequence), are MNHEY and SMNVEV. Trimming removed 1 base from V and 5 bases from J; the gene matches leave 4 bases unexplained.

A word on this clone: Its antigen remains undetermined. Base qualities are missing; no much larger clone stands one base away.

The rearrangement joined TRBV27 to TRBJ2-5, with 7 central nucleotides matching TRBD1. This specimen was CD4+ or CD8+ T cells sorted from blood, taken in a trial of the OX40 agonist ivuxolimab. The source is an adult with an advanced solid tumor such as melanoma, head and neck, liver or kidney cancer. The nucleotide sequence reads as follows: TGTGCCAGCAGTTTATGGGGCAGGGGGGAGACCCAGTACTTC. Translated, this gives CASSLWGRGETQYF.